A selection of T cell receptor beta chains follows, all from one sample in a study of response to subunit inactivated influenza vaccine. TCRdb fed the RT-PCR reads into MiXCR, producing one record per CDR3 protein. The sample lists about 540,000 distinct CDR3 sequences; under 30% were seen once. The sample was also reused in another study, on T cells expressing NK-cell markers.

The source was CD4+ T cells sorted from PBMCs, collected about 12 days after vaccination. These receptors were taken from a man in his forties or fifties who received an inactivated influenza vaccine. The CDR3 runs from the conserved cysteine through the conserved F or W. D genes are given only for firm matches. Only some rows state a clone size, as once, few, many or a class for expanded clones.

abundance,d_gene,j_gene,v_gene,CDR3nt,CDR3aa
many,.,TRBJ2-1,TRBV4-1,TGCGCCAGCAGCCTCCCTGAAAGTGGGGGTGAGCAGTTCTTC,CASSLPESGGEQFF
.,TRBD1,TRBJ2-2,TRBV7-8,TGTGCCAGCAGCCGAACTACAGGGGCCACCGGGGAGCTGTTTTTT,CASSRTTGATGELFF
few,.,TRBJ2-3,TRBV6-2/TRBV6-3,TGTGCCAGCAGTTACTGGGGAGATACGCAGTATTTT,CASSYWGDTQYF
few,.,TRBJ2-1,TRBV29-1,TGCAGCGTTTCTACCCCCAGTATGGCGGGTGAGCAGTTCTTC,CSVSTPSMAGEQFF
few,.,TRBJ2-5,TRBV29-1,TGCAGCGTTGACAGGTCTGAGACCCAGTACTTC,CSVDRSETQYF
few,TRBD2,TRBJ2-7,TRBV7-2,TGTGCCAGCACAATCGGACTAGCGGGGACCTACGAGCAGTACTTC,CASTIGLAGTYEQYF
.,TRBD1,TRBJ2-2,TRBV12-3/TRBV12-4,TGTGCCAGCAGTTTCCGGACAGGGGAGATAAACACCGGGGAGCTGTTTTTT,CASSFRTGEINTGELFF
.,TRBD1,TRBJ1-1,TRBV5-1,TGCGCCAGCAGCTTGGCCGGGACAGGGGAGCGGGCTTTCTTT,CASSLAGTGERAFF
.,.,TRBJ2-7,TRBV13,TGTGCCAGCAGAAAGCAGAATGTAGGCGAGCAGTACTTC,CASRKQNVGEQYF
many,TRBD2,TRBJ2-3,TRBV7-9,TGTGCCAGCAGCTTTGGGCTAGCGGACACAGATACGCAGTATTTT,CASSFGLADTDTQYF
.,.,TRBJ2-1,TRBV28,TGTGCCAGCGGGCATAGCTCCTACAATGAGCAGTTCTTC,CASGHSSYNEQFF
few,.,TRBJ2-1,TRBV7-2,TGTGCCAGCAGCTTAGCCGGAGGAAACGATGAGCAGTTCTTC,CASSLAGGNDEQFF
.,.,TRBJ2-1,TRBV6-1,TGTGCCAGCAGTGAGATGGTAGTAGGGCACAATGAGCAGTTCTTC,CASSEMVVGHNEQFF
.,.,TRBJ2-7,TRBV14,TGTGCCAGCAGCTCCCTGAACTACGAGCAGTACTTC,CASSSLNYEQYF
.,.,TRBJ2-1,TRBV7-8,TGTGCCAGCAGTGCCGTTCGGGGTGAGCAGTTCTTC,CASSAVRGEQFF
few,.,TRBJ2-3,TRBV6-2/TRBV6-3,TGTGCCAGCAGTCCCCGATTGGACAGCCCCACAGATACGCAGTATTTT,CASSPRLDSPTDTQYF
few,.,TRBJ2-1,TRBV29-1,TGCAGCGATCGGGGGTACTCCTACAATGAGCAGTTCTTC,CSDRGYSYNEQFF
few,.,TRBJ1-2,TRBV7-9,TGTGCCAGCAGCTTTGACAGTGGGTATGGCTACACCTTC,CASSFDSGYGYTF
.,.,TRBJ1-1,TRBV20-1,TGCAGTGCTAGGGACCGGGCGACTGAAGCTTTCTTT,CSARDRATEAFF
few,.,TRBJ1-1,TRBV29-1,TGCAGCGTTGAAGAAGGGCGTCAGAACACTGAAGCTTTCTTT,CSVEEGRQNTEAFF
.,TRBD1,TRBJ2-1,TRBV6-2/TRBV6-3,TGTGCCAGCAGTTACTCAGGACAGGGGCGGATAATGCAGCAGTTCTTC,CASSYSGQGRIMQQFF
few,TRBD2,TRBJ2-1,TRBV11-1,TGTGCCAGCAGCTTATTCCCGTCCGGGACTAGAGGGAACAATGAGCAGTTCTTC,CASSLFPSGTRGNNEQFF
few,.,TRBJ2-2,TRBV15,TGTGCCACCAGCAGAGATCGAACAACCGGGGAGCTGTTTTTT,CATSRDRTTGELFF
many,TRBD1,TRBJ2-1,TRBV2,TGTGCCAGCAGTGAGAGGGGACAGGGGTACAATGAGCAGTTCTTC,CASSERGQGYNEQFF
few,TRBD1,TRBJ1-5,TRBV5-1,TGCGCCAGCAGCGGAACCGGGACAGATAGCAATCAGCCCCAGCATTTT,CASSGTGTDSNQPQHF
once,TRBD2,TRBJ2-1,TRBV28,TGTGCCAGCAGGTCCCGGGGTAGCGGGGGGCCCAATTCCTACAATGAGCAGTTCTTC,CASRSRGSGGPNSYNEQFF
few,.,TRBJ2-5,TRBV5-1,TGCGCCAGCAGCTTGAGTCCGGTTCTCGCTGGAGAGACCCAGTACTTC,CASSLSPVLAGETQYF
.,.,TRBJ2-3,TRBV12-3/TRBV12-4,TGTGCCAGCAGTTTCCCGGACCGTGGCACGCAGTATTTT,CASSFPDRGTQYF
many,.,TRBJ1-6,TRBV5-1,TGCGCCAGCAGCGTGCAGGACCAAAATTCACCCCTCCACTTT,CASSVQDQNSPLHF